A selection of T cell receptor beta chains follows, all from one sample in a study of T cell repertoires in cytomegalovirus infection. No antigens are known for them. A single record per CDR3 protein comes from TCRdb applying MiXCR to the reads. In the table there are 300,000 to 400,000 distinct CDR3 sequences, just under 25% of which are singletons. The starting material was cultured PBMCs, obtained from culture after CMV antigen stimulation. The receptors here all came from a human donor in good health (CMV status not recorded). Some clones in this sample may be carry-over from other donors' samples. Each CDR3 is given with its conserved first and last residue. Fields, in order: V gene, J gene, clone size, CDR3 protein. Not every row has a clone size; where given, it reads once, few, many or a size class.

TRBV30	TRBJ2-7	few	CAWSAGTSGIYWQYF
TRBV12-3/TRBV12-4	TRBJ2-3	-	CASSLGSNTQYF
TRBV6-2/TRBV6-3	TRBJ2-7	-	CASSPPGLPFEQYF
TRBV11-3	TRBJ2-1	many	CASSFTGIVYNEQFF
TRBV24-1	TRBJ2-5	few	CATSATGTQYF
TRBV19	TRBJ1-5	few	CASSILGAGQPQHF
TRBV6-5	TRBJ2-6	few	CASSGGGHSGANVLTF
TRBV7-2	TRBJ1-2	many	CASSSEIRGQGYTF
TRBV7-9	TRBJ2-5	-	CASSPGQQQETQYF
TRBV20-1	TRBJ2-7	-	CSARLRLAGRYEQYF
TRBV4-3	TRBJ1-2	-	CASSQEGAGNGYTF
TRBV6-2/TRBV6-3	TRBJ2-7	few	CASSYGPSGSIEQYF
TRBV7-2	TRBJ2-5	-	CASSPPRGTQYF
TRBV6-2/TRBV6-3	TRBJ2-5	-	CASRAGGGQETQYF
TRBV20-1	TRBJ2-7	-	CSARGQGVEQYF
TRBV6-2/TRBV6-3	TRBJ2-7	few	CASSYGKGRSYEQYF
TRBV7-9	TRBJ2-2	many	CASSPQGWEDTGELFF
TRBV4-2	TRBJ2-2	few	CASSQELAINGELFF
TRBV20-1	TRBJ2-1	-	CSAYLTSGNYNEQFF
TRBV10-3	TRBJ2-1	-	CATLTQVPGTSEGGYNEQFF
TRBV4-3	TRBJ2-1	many	CASSRKGTSGRVSSYNEQFF
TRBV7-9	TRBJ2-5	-	CASSQTGAQETQYF
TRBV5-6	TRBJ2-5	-	CASSLGRGGQETQYF
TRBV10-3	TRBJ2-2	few	CAIGQGPNTGELFF